One and the same sample provided the 20 T cell receptor beta chains below, sequenced in a study of beta chain features in type 1 diabetes. All of the isolated RNA was reverse transcribed, so expressed TCRB transcripts were sequenced. Some clones are missing from TCRdb's copy, which holds only in-frame ones; the method was immunoSEQ multiplex PCR. The top ten hold 0.3% to 0.35% of the sample, which has approximately 24,000 clones, 49% seen once. For these receptors, no antigen is known. Study outcomes and limitations: Type 1 diabetes patients had moderately but significantly shorter TCRB CDR3s in all four CD4+ subsets.

Sample: stem cell memory CD4+ T cells from blood. Receptor source: a man aged 30 to 39 with type 1 diabetes.

This chain links TRBV11-3 with TRBJ2-7; D is undetermined. The CDR3 is 12 amino acids. V lost 5 bases and J lost 4, with 9 bases in between. Germline V gene lookup returns CDR1 SGHNT and CDR2 YENEEA. In DNA form, the CDR3 reads TGTGCCAGCAGCCGCAGCGAATACGAGCAGTACTTC. Encoded protein: CASSRSEYEQYF.

In its sample, this clone was seen a few times. The chain recombines TRBV20-1 with TRBJ2-7; 8 bases match TRBD1. The junction had 1 base not matched to a gene; V was cut back by 6 bases and J by 3 bases. This CDR3 region has 11 residues. Germline loops: CDR1 DFQATT, CDR2 SNEGSKA (reference sequence). The CDR3 DNA follows: TGCAGTGCAACAGGGGGCTACGAGCAGTACTTC. Translating it yields CSATGGYEQYF.

The gene calls are TRBV2 and TRBJ2-3; 13 bases fit TRBD2. V lost 8 bases to trimming and J lost 2 bases; unmatched junction nucleotides: 7. The CDR3 runs 16 residues. CDR1 is SNHLY and CDR2 is FYNNEI in the germline V gene. The CDR3 reads CASSPGLAGDTDTQYF. The CDR3 coding sequence is TGTGCCAGCTCCCCAGGACTAGCGGGAGACACAGATACGCAGTATTTT.

The chain carries TRBV5-1 and TRBJ2-6, with 7 bases fitting TRBD1. CDR3 length: 17 amino acids. Germline loops: CDR1 SGHRS, CDR2 YFSETQ. V lost 4 bases to trimming and J lost 2 bases; unmatched junction nucleotides: 9. The CDR3 protein is CASSRGQVQAGANVLTF. The CDR3 region has the DNA TGCGCCAGCAGCCGCGGACAGGTACAGGCTGGGGCCAACGTCCTGACTTTC.

This clone was seen a few times. J is TRBJ1-5 and V is TRBV6-6; a possible D gene is TRBD1 (6 bases). This CDR3 is 15 amino acids long. V shed 6 bases and J shed 0 bases, with 12 bases lying between them. CDR1 MNHNY and CDR2 SVGAGI come from the germline V gene (reference sequence). The CDR3 DNA is TGTGCCAGCAGCCAACAGGGAGTTAGCAATCAGCCCCAGCATTTT. It encodes CASSQQGVSNQPQHF.

The chain uses TRBV10-3 and TRBJ1-1; no firm D call. Trimming left V 3 bases short and J 7 bases short, with 12 bases between. This CDR3 spans 13 amino acids. Germline V gene data show CDR1 as ENHRY and CDR2 as SYGVKD. The CDR3 loop reads CAISDWHGDEAFF. CDR3 in DNA: TGTGCCATCAGTGATTGGCACGGAGATGAAGCTTTCTTT.

This CDR3 is CASSVFSGGTSETQYF. The CDR3 region has the DNA TGTGCCAGCAGCGTATTTTCGGGGGGAACTTCGGAGACCCAGTACTTC. This chain links TRBV9 with TRBJ2-5; TRBD2 agrees at 7 bases. This CDR3 contains 16 residues. Germline CDR1 and CDR2: SGDLS and YYNGEE. V lost 1 base and J lost 5; bases outside the gene matches: 11.

This clone came up a few times. This chain uses TRBV28 with TRBJ1-5, with D possibly being TRBD1 (6 bases). CDR3 size: 17 residues. The germline V gene encodes CDR1 MDHEN and CDR2 SYDVKM. V was trimmed by 2 bases and J by 0 bases, leaving 14 bases between them. The CDR3 DNA is TGTGCCAGCAGTTTAGACGGGGGGCCCATTAGCAATCAGCCCCAGCATTTT. Protein: CASSLDGGPISNQPQHF.

V is TRBV15 and J is TRBJ1-1, with D unresolved. The CDR3 length is 15 residues. Trimming removed 0 bases at V and 5 bases at J, with 13 bases between. Germline V CDR1 and CDR2: LNHNV, YYDKDF (reference sequence). The CDR3 DNA sequence: TGTGCCACCAGCAGAGATCCAGGCAGACCAACTGAAGCTTTCTTT. Translated, it gives CATSRDPGRPTEAFF.

The chain recombines TRBV5-1 with TRBJ2-4, with 7 bases fitting TRBD2. This CDR3 region has 14 residues. Looked up from germline, CDR1 is SGHRS and CDR2 is YFSETQ. V was clipped by 0 bases and J by 8 bases; unmatched bases: 5. The CDR3 DNA follows: TGCGCCAGCAGCTTGGCACCTGCGGGGGACATTCAGTACTTC. It codes for CASSLAPAGDIQYF.

The V call is TRBV19, the J call TRBJ2-7; 8 bases are a match to TRBD2. The CDR3 loop spans 13 amino acids. The V gene end was trimmed by 6 bases and the J gene end by 6 bases; junction bases not matched to a gene: 7. Looked up from germline, CDR1 is LNHDA and CDR2 is SQIVND (reference sequence). Here the CDR3 reads CASSPGLVGEQYF. The DNA of the CDR3 is TGTGCCAGTAGCCCGGGACTAGTAGGCGAGCAGTACTTC.

Only a few counts were recorded for this clone. This rearrangement joins TRBV4-2 to TRBJ1-4; possibly TRBD1 for D (6 bases). The germline V and J ends were trimmed by 2 bases and 0 bases, with 10 bases remaining between them. The CDR3 spans 16 residues. Germline-derived CDR1 and CDR2 are LGHNA and YNFKEQ. CDR3 amino acids: CASSQHQGTTNEKLFF. The CDR3, as DNA: TGTGCCAGCAGCCAACATCAGGGGACAACTAATGAAAAACTGTTTTTT.

J is TRBJ1-1 and V is TRBV10-2; D ambiguous. This CDR3 region has 12 residues. V shed 6 bases and J shed 2 bases, with 7 bases lying between them. CDR1 and CDR2 (germline): WSHSY, SAAADI. The CDR3 DNA sequence: TGCGCCAGCAGGGGCCATAACACTGAAGCTTTCTTT. Translation gives CASRGHNTEAFF.

The chain joins TRBV18 to TRBJ1-4, with a tentative D call TRBD1 (6 bases). The CDR3 runs 15 residues. V was pared by 2 bases and J by 2 bases, with 9 bases between. CDR1 KGHSH and CDR2 LQKENI come from the germline V gene. The CDR3 sequence: CASSPGGATNEKLFF. Written as DNA, the CDR3 is TGTGCCAGCTCACCAGGGGGGGCGACTAATGAAAAACTGTTTTTT.

V gene TRBV18 combines with J gene TRBJ2-1, with TRBD2 matching over 14 bases. V shed 0 bases and J 6 bases; nucleotides not matched to a gene: 4. Germline CDR1 is KGHSH and CDR2 is LQKENI. The CDR3 covers 17 residues. The CDR3 here is CASSPPAGTSGSNEQFF. For the CDR3, the DNA is TGTGCCAGCTCACCACCGGCTGGGACTAGCGGGAGCAATGAGCAGTTCTTC.

The rearrangement joins TRBV29-1 to TRBJ2-7; 10 nucleotides line up with TRBD1. There are 13 residues in the CDR3. The V segment lost 4 bases and the J segment 3 bases; nucleotides outside the gene matches: 3. CDR1 and CDR2 (germline): SQVTM, ANQGSEA. The CDR3 coding sequence is TGCAGCGTTGCCGGGACAGGGGACTACGAGCAGTACTTC. Translating gives CSVAGTGDYEQYF.

This clone was seen only a few times. This chain uses TRBV19 with TRBJ1-2; TRBD1 matches at 8 bases. In germline, CDR1 is LNHDA, CDR2 SQIVND (reference sequence). The CDR3 runs 14 residues. Losses at the gene ends were 6 bases for V and 7 bases for J; bases not matched to a gene: 10. The CDR3 reads CASRPLQGEVGYTF. CDR3 coding DNA: TGTGCCAGTAGGCCATTACAGGGGGAGGTTGGCTACACCTTC.

J is TRBJ1-1 and V is TRBV28; 8 bases are a match to TRBD1. This CDR3 spans 17 amino acids. The germline V gene has CDR1 MDHEN and CDR2 SYDVKM. V lost 4 bases and J lost 1; bases outside the gene matches: 11. The CDR3 sequence: CASSSSGTGFWNTEAFF. The CDR3 DNA is TGTGCCAGCAGTTCTTCAGGGACAGGTTTTTGGAACACTGAAGCTTTCTTT.

V gene TRBV6-5 combines with J gene TRBJ2-2; TRBD2 agrees at 9 bases. V shed 6 bases and J 5 bases; nucleotides not matched to a gene: 4. Germline V lookup: CDR1 MNHEY, CDR2 SVGAGI. CDR3 length: 14 amino acids. Here the CDR3 DNA reads TGTGCCAGCAGGCGGGGGGGCCGGACCGGGGAGCTGTTTTTT. As protein: CASRRGGRTGELFF.

CDR3 sequence reads: CASSQALAGGPRNYNEQFF. As DNA, the CDR3 is TGTGCCAGCAGCCAGGCTCTAGCGGGAGGGCCCCGAAACTACAATGAGCAGTTCTTC. The chain combines TRBV4-2 with TRBJ2-1, with 12 bases matching TRBD2. CDR3 length equals 19 residues. The J segment lost 3 bases and the V segment lost 3 bases, leaving 12 bases of the junction unmatched. CDR1 and CDR2 (germline): LGHNA, YNFKEQ.